Listed here are 7 T cell receptor beta chains from one sample, sequenced in a study of T cells in tumors after PD-1 blockade. Clones were sequenced by immunoSEQ multiplex PCR, and TCRdb holds only the in-frame ones, with some missing. The data contain 20,000 to 25,000 clones, 78% of them singletons. The sample here was PBMCs, taken before anti-PD-1 treatment. The receptors come from a human donor with basal cell carcinoma.

This clone was found a few times. The chain joins TRBV2 to TRBJ2-7; no reliable D call. The CDR3 loop spans 10 amino acids. Germline V gives CDR1 SNHLY, CDR2 FYNNEI. V was clipped by 5 bases and J by 3 bases, with 2 bases between them. The CDR3 spells CASSNYEQYF. The DNA of the CDR3 is TGTGCCAGCAGTAACTACGAGCAGTACTTC.

The V call is TRBV6-5, the J call TRBJ2-5, with 10 bases lining up with TRBD1. Unmatched junction bases numbered 12, after V lost 10 bases and J lost 4 bases. CDR1 and CDR2 (germline): MNHEY, SVGAGI. CDR3 length: 15 amino acids. The CDR3 is CANRPDRGLGETQYF. The CDR3 DNA reads as TGTGCCAACCGGCCCGACAGGGGGCTTGGAGAGACCCAGTACTTC.

This clone turned up a few times. Other DNA sequences in this specimen translate into the identical CDR3. The chain employs TRBV3-1 (or the pseudogene TRBV3-2) and TRBJ1-6, with D uncertain. CDR1 LGHDT and CDR2 YNNKEL come from the germline V gene (reference sequence). CDR3 length: 13 amino acids. V was clipped by 6 bases and J by 5 bases, with 8 bases between them. CDR3 in amino acids: CASRGVDNSPLHF. The CDR3 DNA is TGTGCCAGCAGGGGCGTTGATAATTCACCCCTCCACTTT.

V is TRBV19 and J is TRBJ2-2, with TRBD1 as a possible D gene (5 bases). V dropped 3 bases and J dropped 3 bases, with 14 bases sitting between them. Germline assignment: CDR1 LNHDA and CDR2 SQIVND (reference sequence). The CDR3 spans 16 residues. The CDR3 sequence: CASSIRGRGDTGELFF. The CDR3 nucleotides read TGTGCCAGTAGTATTAGGGGAAGGGGCGACACCGGGGAGCTGTTTTTT.

The chain couples TRBV2 to TRBJ2-7, with D possibly matching TRBD2 (7 bases). Germline loops: CDR1 SNHLY, CDR2 FYNNEI. The V end was cut by 6 bases, the J end by 5 bases, with 23 bases between. The CDR3 extends over 16 amino acids. This CDR3 reads CASRKEKWGGYHEQYF. In DNA form, the CDR3 reads TGTGCCAGCAGGAAGGAAAAGTGGGGGGGCTATCACGAGCAGTACTTC. The complete variable domain, with remaining parts taken from reference TRBV2 and TRBJ2-7, reads EPEVTQTPSHQVTQMGQEVILRCVPISNHLYFYWYRQILGQKVEFLVSFYNNEISEKSEIFDDQFSVERPDGSNFTLKIRSTKLEDSAMYFCASRKEKWGGYHEQYFGPGTRLTVT.

The chain has TRBV15 and TRBJ2-5; 10 nucleotides match TRBD1. Germline CDR1 is LNHNV and CDR2 is YYDKDF (reference sequence). V lost 5 bases to trimming and J lost 4 bases; unmatched junction nucleotides: 4. This CDR3 contains 14 residues. This CDR3 reads CATSRRDRGETQYF. The CDR3, as DNA: TGTGCCACCAGCCGCCGGGACAGGGGAGAGACCCAGTACTTC.

The chain links TRBV14 to TRBJ2-5, with a tentative D call TRBD2 (7 bases). Trimming shortened V by 1 base and J by 6 bases, and 12 bases separated the two germline ends. There are 14 residues in the CDR3. Germline values: CDR1 SGHDN, CDR2 FVKESK. The CDR3, as DNA: TGTGCCAGCAGCCAAGTCGGGGGGCTGAAGACCCAGTACTTC. This gives the protein CASSQVGGLKTQYF.